This is a list of T cell receptor beta chains from one sample in a study of blood T cell repertoires in COVID-19. Some clones are missing from TCRdb's copy, which holds only in-frame ones; the method was immunoSEQ multiplex PCR. The repertoire holds 85,000 to 120,000 clones, 60% to 80% seen once, with over 7.5% in the top ten. The material sequenced was peripheral blood. The receptors shown here come from a man between 60 and 75 years old with active or convalescent COVID-19. Each CDR3 is given without its conserved first and last residue. D genes are given only for firm matches.

cdr3_length d_call v_call cdr3_aa
13 TRBD1 TRBV5-4 ASSPGQGGDYGYT
14 TRBD1 TRBV3-1/TRBV3-2 ASSAWTGGTNEKLF
13 NA TRBV5-1 ASSLVHAGGSPLH
12 TRBD1 TRBV10-2 ASRGQGANTEAF
12 TRBD1 TRBV6-5 ASLTGVGTGELF
12 NA TRBV4-2 ASSQVGGNTEAF
15 NA TRBV6-6 ASSRLITWGGRTEAF
12 NA TRBV4-1 ASSHSLQGRGQF
14 NA TRBV19 ASSFDRGAATDTQY
14 TRBD2 TRBV6-4 ASSDSYGGTYNEQF
14 TRBD1 TRBV10-2 ASRPGTADLLGKLF
13 TRBD1 TRBV4-1 ASSRGTGSYNEQF
13 NA TRBV4-3 ASSHHHPAEYGYT
13 NA TRBV6-5 ASSKEVYTGRWYT
11 NA TRBV5-4 ASSSGQDEKLF
11 NA TRBV4-2 ASSPSGGDTQY
13 TRBD1 TRBV19 ASSETGGGTDTQY
11 NA TRBV6-5 ASTKLGGVGYT
13 TRBD1 TRBV5-1 ASSPTGAGRQKLF
12 TRBD2 TRBV29-1 SVATSGSTDTQY
13 NA TRBV11-3 ASSLAGETYNEQF
10 NA TRBV27 ASTGAADTQY
9 NA TRBV3-1/TRBV3-2 ASSQGGPQH
11 NA TRBV12-5 ASGLKLGDIQY
18 TRBD2 TRBV7-8 ASSADVAGGQTSSTDTQY
12 NA TRBV5-5 ASSLGGGQGTQY